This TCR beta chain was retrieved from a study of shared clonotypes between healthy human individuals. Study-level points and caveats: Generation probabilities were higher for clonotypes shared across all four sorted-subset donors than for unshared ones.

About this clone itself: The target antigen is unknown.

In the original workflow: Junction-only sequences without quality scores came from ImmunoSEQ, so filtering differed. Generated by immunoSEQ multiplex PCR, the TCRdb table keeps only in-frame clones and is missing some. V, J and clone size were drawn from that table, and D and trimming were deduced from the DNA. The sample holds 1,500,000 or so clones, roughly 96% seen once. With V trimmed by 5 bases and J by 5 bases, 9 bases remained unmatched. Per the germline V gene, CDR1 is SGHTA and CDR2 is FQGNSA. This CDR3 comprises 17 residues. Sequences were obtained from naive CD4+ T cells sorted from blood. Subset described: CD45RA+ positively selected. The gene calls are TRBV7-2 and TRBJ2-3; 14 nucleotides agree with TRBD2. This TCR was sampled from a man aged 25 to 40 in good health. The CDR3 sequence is CASSLTGLAGVGDTQYF. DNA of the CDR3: TGTGCCAGCAGCCTAACGGGACTAGCGGGAGTAGGAGATACGCAGTATTTT.